Sequencing of this T cell receptor beta chain was carried out in a study of OX40 agonist ivuxolimab in advanced cancers. Study summary: Patients' therapy was ivuxolimab, an antibody that acts as an agonist of OX40 (CD134).

Looked up from germline, CDR1 is SGHRS and CDR2 is YFSETQ. Trimming removed 0 bases from V and 0 bases from J, with 18 bases in between. The CDR3 runs 18 residues. TCRdb keeps only in-frame clones here, not all; method: immunoSEQ multiplex PCR. The table has approximately 60,000 clones, over 65% seen once. The sequence was collected from an adult with an advanced solid tumor such as melanoma, head and neck, liver or kidney cancer. Specimen: CD4+ or CD8+ T cells sorted from blood, collected in a trial of the OX40 agonist ivuxolimab. This rearrangement joins TRBV5-1 to TRBJ1-1; TRBD1 is a possible D gene (6 bases). This CDR3 reads CASSLARGGISLNTEAFF. For the CDR3, the DNA is TGCGCCAGCAGCTTGGCCCGGGGGGGCATTTCCTTGAACACTGAAGCTTTCTTT.